This TCR beta chain emerged from a study of T cell repertoires in cytomegalovirus infection. Study as a whole: Signatures in public TCR beta sequences pointed to both CMV infection and matching HLA type. The study, taken as a whole, reports: Accumulated public TCR beta family frequency recognized individuals carrying CMV together with the relevant HLA.

V was trimmed by 3 bases and J by 8 bases, leaving 10 bases between them. Germline-derived CDR1 and CDR2 are SEHNR and FQNEAQ (reference sequence). The CDR3 sequence is 12 residues long. TCRdb fed the reads into MiXCR, producing one record per CDR3 protein. In the table there are a few hundred thousand distinct CDR3 sequences, 25% to 30% of which are singletons. This clonotype has a handful of counts. The antigen remains undetermined. The TCR comes from a human donor in good health (CMV status not recorded). Some clones in this sample may be carry-over from other donors' samples. The sequences come from cultured PBMCs, collected from culture after CMV antigen stimulation. This chain joins TRBV7-9 and TRBJ1-2; D gene uncertain. This chain's CDR3 is CASSLDSGGYTF. CDR3 in DNA: TGTGCCAGCAGCTTGGACTCGGGGGGCTACACCTTC.